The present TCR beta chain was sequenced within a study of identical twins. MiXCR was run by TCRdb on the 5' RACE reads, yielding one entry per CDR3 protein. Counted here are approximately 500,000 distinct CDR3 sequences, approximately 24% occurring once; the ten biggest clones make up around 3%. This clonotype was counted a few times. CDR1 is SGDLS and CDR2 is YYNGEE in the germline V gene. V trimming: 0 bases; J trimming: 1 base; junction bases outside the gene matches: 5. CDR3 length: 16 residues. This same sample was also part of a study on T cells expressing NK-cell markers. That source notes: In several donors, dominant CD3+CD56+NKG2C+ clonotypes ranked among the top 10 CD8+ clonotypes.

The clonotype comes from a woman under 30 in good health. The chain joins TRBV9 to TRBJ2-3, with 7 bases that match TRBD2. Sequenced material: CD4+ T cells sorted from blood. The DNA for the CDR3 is TGTGCCAGCAGCGTAGTCTCTAGCGGACGCACAGATACGCAGTATTTT. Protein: CASSVVSSGRTDTQYF.